This T cell receptor beta chain was sequenced during a study of cytomegalovirus exposure and HLA in healthy donors. The PCR had 60 Vbeta and 13 Jbeta primers. TCRdb keeps only in-frame clones here, not all; method: immunoSEQ multiplex PCR. Among approximately 160,000 clones listed, around two thirds were seen once. The CDR3 is made up of 14 amino acids. V was pared by 4 bases and J by 1 base, with 2 bases of the junction left unmatched. The V gene's germline CDR1 is SEHNR and CDR2 FQNEAQ (reference sequence). The clonotype was recovered from a man aged 50 to 59 in good health and CMV-seronegative. The V and J genes are TRBV7-9 and TRBJ1-1; 8 nucleotides align to TRBD1. The sequenced sample consisted of PBMCs. The CDR3 DNA reads as TGTGCCAGCAGCTCGGACAGGGCGAACACTGAAGCTTTCTTT. This gives the protein CASSSDRANTEAFF.